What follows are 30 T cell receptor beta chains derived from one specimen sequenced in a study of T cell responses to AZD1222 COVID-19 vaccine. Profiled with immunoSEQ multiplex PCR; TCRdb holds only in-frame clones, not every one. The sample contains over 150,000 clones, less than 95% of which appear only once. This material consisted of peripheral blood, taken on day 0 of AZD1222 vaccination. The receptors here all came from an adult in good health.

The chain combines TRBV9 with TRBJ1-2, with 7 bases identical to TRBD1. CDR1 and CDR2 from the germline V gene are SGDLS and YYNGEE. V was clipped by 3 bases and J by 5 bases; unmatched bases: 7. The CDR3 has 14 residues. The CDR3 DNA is TGTGCCAGCAGCGGAACAGGGGTCGGGTATGGCTACACCTTC. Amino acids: CASSGTGVGYGYTF.

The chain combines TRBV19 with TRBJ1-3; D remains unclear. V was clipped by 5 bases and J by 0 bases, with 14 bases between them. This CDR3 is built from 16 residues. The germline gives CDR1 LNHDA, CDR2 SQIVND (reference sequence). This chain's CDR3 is CASSRISGSSGNTIYF. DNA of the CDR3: TGTGCCAGTAGTCGTATTTCGGGGTCCTCTGGAAACACCATATATTTT.

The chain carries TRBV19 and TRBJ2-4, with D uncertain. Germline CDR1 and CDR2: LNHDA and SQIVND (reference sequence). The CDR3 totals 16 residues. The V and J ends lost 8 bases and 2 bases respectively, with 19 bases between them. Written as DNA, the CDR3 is TGTGCCAGTGGCTGGAATGTGGCGATAACCAAAAACATTCAGTACTTC. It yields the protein CASGWNVAITKNIQYF.

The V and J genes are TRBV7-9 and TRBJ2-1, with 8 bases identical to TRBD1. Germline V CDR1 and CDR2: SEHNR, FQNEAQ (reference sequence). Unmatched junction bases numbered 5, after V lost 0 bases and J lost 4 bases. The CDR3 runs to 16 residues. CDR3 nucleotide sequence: TGTGCCAGCAGCTTAGCCACAGGGGGAGAATACAATGAGCAGTTCTTC. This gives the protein CASSLATGGEYNEQFF.

CDR3 amino acids: CASSLSGGYEQYF. In DNA form, the CDR3 reads TGTGCCAGCAGCCTTAGCGGGGGGTACGAGCAGTACTTC. The chain links TRBV3-1 (or the pseudogene TRBV3-2) to TRBJ2-7; TRBD2 matches at 10 bases. The V segment lost 4 bases and the J segment 4 bases; nucleotides outside the gene matches: 1. There are 13 residues in the CDR3. Germline V CDR1 and CDR2: LGHDT, YNNKEL (reference sequence).

CDR3 in amino acids: CASSFVGGRDEQYF. The CDR3 coding sequence is TGCGCCAGCAGCTTCGTAGGGGGCCGCGACGAGCAGTACTTC. This chain connects TRBV5-1 to TRBJ2-7; 7 nucleotides align to TRBD1. Looked up from germline, CDR1 is SGHRS and CDR2 is YFSETQ. With 2 bases clipped from V and 5 bases from J, the junction kept 7 bases outside the gene matches. This CDR3 region has 14 residues.

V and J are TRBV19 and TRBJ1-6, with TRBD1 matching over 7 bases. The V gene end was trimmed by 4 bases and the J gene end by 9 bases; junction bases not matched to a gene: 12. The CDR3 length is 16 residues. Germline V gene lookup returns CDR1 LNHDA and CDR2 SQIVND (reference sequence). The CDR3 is CASSKAGGVRGSPLHF. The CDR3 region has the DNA TGTGCCAGTAGTAAGGCAGGGGGAGTTCGGGGTTCACCCCTCCACTTT. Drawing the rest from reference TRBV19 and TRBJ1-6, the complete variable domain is DGGITQSPKYLFRKEGQNVTLSCEQNLNHDAMYWYRQDPGQGLRLIYYSQIVNDFQKGDIAEGYSVSREKKESFPLTVTSAQKNPTAFYLCASSKAGGVRGSPLHFGNGTRLTVT.

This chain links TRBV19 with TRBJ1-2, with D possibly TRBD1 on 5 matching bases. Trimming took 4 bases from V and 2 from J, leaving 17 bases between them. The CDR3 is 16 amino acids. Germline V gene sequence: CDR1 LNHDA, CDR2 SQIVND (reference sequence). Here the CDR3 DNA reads TGTGCCAGTAGTAGTAGAGGGGTCCCTGCAAACTATGGCTACACCTTC. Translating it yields CASSSRGVPANYGYTF.

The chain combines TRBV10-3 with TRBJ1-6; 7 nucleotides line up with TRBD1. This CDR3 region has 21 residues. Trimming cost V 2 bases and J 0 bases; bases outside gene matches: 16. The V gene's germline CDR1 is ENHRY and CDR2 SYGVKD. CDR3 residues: CAISETSRQGGYFSYNSPLHF. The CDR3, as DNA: TGTGCCATCAGTGAGACCAGCAGACAGGGAGGTTATTTCTCCTATAATTCACCCCTCCACTTT.

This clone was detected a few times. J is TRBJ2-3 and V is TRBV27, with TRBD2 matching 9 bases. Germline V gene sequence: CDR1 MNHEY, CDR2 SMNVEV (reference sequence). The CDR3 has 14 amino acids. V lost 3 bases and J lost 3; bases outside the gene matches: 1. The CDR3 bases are TGTGCCAGCAGTTTCGCGGGGGGGACAGATACGCAGTATTTT. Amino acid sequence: CASSFAGGTDTQYF.

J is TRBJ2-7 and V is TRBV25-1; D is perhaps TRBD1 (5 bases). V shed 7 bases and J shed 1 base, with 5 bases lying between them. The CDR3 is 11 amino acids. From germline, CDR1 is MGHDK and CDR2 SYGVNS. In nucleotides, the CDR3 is TGTGCCAGCACAGGGTCCTACGAGCAGTACTTC. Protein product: CASTGSYEQYF.

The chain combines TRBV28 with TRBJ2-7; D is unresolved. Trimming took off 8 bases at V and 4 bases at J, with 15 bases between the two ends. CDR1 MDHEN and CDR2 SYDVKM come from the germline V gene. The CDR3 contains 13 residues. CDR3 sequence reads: CASSGVAEYEQYF. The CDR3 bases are TGTGCCAGCTCCGGTGTGGCGGAATACGAGCAGTACTTC.

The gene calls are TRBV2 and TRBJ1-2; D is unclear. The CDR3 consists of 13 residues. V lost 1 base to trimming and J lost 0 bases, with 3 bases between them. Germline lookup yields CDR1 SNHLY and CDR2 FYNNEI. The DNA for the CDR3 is TGTGCCAGCAGTGAAGGCGCTAACTATGGCTACACCTTC. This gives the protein CASSEGANYGYTF.

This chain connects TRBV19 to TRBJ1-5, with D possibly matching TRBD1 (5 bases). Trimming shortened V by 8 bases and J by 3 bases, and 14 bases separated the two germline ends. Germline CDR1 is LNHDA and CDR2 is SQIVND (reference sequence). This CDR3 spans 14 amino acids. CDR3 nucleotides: TGTGCCAGTGACAGCTACCACGCCAATCAGCCCCAGCATTTT. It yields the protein CASDSYHANQPQHF.

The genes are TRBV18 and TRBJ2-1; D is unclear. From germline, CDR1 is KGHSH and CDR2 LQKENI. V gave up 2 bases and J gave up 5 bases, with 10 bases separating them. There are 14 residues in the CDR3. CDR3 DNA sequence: TGTGCCAGCTCACCATCGGTCCAGGACAATGAGCAGTTCTTC. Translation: CASSPSVQDNEQFF.

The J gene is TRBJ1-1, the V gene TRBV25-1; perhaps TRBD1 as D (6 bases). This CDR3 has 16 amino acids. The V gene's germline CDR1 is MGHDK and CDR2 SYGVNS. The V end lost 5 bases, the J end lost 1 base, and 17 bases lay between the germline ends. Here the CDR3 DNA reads TGTGCCAGCAGTCCACCGAGGGGGGGAGGGAACACTGAAGCTTTCTTT. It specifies CASSPPRGGGNTEAFF.

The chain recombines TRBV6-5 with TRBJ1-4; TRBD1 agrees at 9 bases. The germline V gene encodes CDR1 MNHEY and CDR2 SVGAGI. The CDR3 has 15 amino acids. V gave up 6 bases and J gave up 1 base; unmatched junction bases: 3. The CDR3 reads CASRQGAGTNEKLFF. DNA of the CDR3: TGTGCCAGCAGACAGGGGGCTGGAACTAATGAAAAACTGTTTTTT.

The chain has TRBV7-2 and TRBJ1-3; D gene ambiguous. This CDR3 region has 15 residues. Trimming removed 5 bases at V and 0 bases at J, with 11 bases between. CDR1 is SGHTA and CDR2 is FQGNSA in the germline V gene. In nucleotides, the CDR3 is TGTGCCAGCAGCCCCCAGGCCGCCTCTGGAAACACCATATATTTT. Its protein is CASSPQAASGNTIYF.

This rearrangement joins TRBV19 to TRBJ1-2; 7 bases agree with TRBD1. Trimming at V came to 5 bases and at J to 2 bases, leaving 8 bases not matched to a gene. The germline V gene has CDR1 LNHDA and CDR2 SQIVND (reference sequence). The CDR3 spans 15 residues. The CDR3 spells CASSYNRGSNYGYTF. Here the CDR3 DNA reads TGTGCCAGTAGTTACAACAGGGGATCAAACTATGGCTACACCTTC.

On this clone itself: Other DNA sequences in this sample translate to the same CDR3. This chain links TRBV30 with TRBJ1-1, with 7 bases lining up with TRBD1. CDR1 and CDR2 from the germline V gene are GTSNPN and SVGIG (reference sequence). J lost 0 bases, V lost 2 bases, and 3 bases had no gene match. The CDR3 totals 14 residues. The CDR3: CAWSRTGLNTEAFF. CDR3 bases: TGTGCCTGGAGTAGGACAGGCCTGAACACTGAAGCTTTCTTT.

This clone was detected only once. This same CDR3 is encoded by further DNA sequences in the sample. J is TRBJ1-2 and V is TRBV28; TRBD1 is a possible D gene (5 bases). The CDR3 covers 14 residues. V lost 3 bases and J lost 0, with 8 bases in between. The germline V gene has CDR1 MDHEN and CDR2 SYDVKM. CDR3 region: CASSFQGPNYGYTF. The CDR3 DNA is TGTGCCAGCAGTTTTCAGGGACCTAACTATGGCTACACCTTC.

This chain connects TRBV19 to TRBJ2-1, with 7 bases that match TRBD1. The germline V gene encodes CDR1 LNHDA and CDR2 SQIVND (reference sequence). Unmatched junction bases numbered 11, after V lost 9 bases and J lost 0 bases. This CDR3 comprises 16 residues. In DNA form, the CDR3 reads TGTGCCAGCGGGGCGGGCAGACAGGGCTCCTACAATGAGCAGTTCTTC. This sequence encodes CASGAGRQGSYNEQFF.

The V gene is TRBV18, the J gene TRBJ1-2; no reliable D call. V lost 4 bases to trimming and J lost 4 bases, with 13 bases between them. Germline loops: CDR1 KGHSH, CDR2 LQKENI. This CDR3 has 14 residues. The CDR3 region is CASSQLGLAYGYTF. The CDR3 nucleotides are TGTGCCAGCTCACAGTTGGGTTTAGCCTATGGCTACACCTTC.

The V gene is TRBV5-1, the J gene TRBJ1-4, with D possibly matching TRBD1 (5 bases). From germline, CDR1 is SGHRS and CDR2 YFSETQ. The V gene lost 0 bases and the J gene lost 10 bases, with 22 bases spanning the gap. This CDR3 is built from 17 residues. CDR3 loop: CASSLVQRSGIRGKLFF. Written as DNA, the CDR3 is TGCGCCAGCAGCTTGGTCCAACGTTCGGGGATAAGGGGAAAACTGTTTTTT.

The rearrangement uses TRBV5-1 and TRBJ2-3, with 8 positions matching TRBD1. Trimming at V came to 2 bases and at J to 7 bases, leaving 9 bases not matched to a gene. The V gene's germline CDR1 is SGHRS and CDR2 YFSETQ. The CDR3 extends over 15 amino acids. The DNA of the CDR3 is TGCGCCAGCAGCTTCTCCCAGGGGGCAGTGAATACGCAGTATTTT. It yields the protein CASSFSQGAVNTQYF.

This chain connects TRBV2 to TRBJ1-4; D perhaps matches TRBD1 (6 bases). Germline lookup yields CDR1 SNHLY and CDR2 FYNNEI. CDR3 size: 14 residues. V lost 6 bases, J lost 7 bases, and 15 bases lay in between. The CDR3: CASRGQGRGEKLFF. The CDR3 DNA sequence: TGTGCCAGCAGAGGTCAGGGGAGAGGTGAAAAACTGTTTTTT.

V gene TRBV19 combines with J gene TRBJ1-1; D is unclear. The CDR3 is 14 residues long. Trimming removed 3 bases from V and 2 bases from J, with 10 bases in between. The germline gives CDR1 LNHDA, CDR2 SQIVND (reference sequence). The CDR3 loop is CASSMRSTNTEAFF. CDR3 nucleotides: TGTGCCAGTAGTATGCGGTCCACAAACACTGAAGCTTTCTTT.

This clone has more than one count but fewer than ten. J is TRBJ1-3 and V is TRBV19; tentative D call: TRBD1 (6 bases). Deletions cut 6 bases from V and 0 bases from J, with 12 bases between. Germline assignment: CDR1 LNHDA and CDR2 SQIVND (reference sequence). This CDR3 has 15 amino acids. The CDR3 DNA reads TGTGCCAGTAGAGCCAGGGGCAGCTCTGGAAACACCATATATTTT. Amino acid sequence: CASRARGSSGNTIYF.

The CDR3 here is CASSYGGFVRTEAFF. The CDR3, as DNA: TGTGCCAGCAGTTACGGTGGGTTTGTAAGGACTGAAGCTTTCTTT. The chain is built from TRBV6-2 or TRBV6-3 and TRBJ1-1; D ambiguous. The CDR3 length is 15 residues. Germline CDR1 is MNHEY and CDR2 is SVGEGT. V lost 2 bases and J lost 5, with 15 bases in between.

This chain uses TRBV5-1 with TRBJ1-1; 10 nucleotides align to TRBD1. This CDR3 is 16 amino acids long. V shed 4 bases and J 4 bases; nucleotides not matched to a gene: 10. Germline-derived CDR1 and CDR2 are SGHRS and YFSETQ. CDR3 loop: CASSRGQGRESTEAFF. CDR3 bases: TGCGCCAGCAGCCGGGGACAGGGGCGCGAAAGCACTGAAGCTTTCTTT.